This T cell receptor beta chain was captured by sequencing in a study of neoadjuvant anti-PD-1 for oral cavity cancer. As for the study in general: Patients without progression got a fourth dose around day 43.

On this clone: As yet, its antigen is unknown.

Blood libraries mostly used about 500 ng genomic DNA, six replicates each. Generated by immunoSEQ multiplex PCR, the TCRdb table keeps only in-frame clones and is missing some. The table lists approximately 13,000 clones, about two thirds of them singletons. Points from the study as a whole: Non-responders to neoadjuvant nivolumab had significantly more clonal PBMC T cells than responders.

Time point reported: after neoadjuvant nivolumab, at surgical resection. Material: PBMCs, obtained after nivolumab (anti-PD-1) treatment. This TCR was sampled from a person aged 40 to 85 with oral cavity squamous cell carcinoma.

The CDR3 bases are TGTGCCAGCGCCGGTTTAGGGCCTGAAGCTTTCTTT. Its protein is CASAGLGPEAFF. V and J are TRBV2 and TRBJ1-1; no definite D call. Trimming removed 8 bases at V and 6 bases at J, with 13 bases between. CDR3 length: 12 residues. The V gene's germline CDR1 is SNHLY and CDR2 FYNNEI.